This paragraph reports one TCR beta chain. Antigen unknown. Blood libraries mostly used around 0.45 ug genomic DNA, six replicates each. TCRdb's copy holds only in-frame clones and misses some; the assay was immunoSEQ multiplex PCR. The table lists about 68,000 clones, approximately 84% of them singletons. Germline loops: CDR1 MNHEY, CDR2 SVGAGI. V was cut by 4 bases and J by 3 bases, with 10 bases left in between. This CDR3 has 15 residues. This sample is part of a study of neoadjuvant anti-PD-1 for oral cavity cancer. Study-wide findings and caveats: Pretreatment Treg/Th17 ratio correlated inversely with post-treatment tumor clonality. TCR analyses covered only a few patients per response group. PBMC Gini-index clonality exceeded responders' in non-responders post-nivolumab.

The time point denotes: after neoadjuvant nivolumab, at surgical resection. The rearrangement joins TRBV6-5 to TRBJ2-6; unclear D gene. This clonotype was obtained from a person aged 35-80 years with oral cavity squamous cell carcinoma. The sequencing used PBMCs, collected after nivolumab (anti-PD-1) treatment. CDR3 bases: TGTGCCAGCAGTTCGCCCGGGCTTGGGGCCAACGTCCTGACTTTC. This gives the protein CASSSPGLGANVLTF.